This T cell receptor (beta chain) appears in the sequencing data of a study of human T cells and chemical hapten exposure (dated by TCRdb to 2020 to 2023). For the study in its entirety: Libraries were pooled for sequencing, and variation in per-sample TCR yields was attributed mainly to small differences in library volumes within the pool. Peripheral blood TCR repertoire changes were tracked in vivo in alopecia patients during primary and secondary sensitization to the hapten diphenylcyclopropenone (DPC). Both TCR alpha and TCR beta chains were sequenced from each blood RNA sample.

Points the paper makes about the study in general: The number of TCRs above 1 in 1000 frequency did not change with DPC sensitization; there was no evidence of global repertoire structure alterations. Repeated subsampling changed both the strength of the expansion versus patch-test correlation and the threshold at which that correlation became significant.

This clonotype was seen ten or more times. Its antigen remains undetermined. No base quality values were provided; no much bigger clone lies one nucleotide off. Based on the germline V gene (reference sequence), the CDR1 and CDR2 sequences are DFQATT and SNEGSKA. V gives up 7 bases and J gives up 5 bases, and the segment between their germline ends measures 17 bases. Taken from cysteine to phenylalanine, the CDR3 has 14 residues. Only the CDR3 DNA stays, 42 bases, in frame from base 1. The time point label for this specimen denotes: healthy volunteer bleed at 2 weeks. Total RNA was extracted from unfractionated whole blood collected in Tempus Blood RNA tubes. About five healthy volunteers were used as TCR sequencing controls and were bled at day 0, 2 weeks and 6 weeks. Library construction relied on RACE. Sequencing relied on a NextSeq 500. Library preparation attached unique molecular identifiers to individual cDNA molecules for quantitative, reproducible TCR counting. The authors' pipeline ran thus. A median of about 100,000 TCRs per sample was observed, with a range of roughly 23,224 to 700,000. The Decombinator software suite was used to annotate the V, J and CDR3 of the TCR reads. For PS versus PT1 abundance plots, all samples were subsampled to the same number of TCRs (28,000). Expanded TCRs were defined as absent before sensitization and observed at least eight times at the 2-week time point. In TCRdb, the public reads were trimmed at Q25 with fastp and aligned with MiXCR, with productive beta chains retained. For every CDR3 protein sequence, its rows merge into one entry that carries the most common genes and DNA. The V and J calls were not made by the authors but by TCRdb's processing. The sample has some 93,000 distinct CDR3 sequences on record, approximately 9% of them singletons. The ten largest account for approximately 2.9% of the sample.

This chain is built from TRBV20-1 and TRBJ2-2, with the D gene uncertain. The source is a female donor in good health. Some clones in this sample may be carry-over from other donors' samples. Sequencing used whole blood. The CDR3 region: CSVPKGSRTGELFF. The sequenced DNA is TGCAGTGTCCCAAAGGGCAGTAGAACCGGGGAGCTGTTTTTT.